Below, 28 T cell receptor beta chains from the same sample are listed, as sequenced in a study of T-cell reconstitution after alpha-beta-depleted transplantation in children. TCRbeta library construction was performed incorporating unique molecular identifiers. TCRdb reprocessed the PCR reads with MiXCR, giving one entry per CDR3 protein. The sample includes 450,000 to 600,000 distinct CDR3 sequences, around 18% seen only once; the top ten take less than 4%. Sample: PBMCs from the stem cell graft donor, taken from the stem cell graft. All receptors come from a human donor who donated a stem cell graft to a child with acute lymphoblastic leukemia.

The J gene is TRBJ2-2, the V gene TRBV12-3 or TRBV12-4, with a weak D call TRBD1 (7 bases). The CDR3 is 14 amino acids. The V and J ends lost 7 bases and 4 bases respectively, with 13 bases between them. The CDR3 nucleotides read TGTGCCAGCAACAGACAGGGAGGCACCGGGGAGCTGTTTTTT. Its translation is CASNRQGGTGELFF.

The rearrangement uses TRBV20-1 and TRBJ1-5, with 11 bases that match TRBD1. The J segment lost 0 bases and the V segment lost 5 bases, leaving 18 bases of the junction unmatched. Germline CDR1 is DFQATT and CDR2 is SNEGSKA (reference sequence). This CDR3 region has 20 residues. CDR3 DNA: TGCAGTGCTCTGCCGGACAGGGGGCTGCCGGCCCCTTATAGCAATCAGCCCCAGCATTTT. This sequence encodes CSALPDRGLPAPYSNQPQHF.

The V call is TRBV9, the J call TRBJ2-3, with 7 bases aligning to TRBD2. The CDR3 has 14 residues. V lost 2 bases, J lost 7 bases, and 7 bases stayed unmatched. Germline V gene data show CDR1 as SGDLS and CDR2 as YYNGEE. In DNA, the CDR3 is TGTGCCAGCAGCGTCACGACTAGCAGCTATACGCAGTATTTT. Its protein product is CASSVTTSSYTQYF.

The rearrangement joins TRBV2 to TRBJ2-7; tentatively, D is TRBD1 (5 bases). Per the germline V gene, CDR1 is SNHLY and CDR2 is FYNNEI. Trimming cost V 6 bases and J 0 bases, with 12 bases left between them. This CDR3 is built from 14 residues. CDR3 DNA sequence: TGTGCCAGCAGCGGGCGAAGGGGCTCCTACGAGCAGTACTTC. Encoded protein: CASSGRRGSYEQYF.

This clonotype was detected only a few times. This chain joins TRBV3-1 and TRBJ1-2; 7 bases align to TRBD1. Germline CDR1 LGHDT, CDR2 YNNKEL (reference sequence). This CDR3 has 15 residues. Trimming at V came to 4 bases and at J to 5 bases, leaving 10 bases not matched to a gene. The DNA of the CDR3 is TGTGCCAGCAGCCTCGGGCCGACAGGGAGGTATGGCTACACCTTC. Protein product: CASSLGPTGRYGYTF.

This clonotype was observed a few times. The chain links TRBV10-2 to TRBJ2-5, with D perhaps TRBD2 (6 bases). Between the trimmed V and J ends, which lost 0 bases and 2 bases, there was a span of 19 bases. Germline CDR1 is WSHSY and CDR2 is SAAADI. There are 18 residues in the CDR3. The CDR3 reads CASSESPGRGTYQETQYF. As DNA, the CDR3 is TGCGCCAGCAGTGAGTCCCCTGGACGGGGGACCTATCAAGAGACCCAGTACTTC.

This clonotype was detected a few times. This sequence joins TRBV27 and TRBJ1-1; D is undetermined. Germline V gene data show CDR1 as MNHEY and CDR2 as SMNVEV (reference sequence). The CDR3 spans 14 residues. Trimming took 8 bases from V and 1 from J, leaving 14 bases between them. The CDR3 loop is CASSYSRANTEAFF. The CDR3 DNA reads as TGTGCCAGCTCCTATTCGCGCGCGAACACTGAAGCTTTCTTT.

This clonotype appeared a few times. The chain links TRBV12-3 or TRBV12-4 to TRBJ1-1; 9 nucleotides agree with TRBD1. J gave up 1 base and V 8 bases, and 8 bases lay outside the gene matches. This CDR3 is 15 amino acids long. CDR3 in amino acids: CASEPTGGRNTEAFF. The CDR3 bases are TGTGCCAGCGAACCTACAGGGGGCAGGAACACTGAAGCTTTCTTT.

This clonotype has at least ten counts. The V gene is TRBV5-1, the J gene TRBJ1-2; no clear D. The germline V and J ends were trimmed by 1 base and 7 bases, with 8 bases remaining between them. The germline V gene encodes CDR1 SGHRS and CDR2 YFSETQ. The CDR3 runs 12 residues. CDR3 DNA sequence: TGCGCCAGCAGCTTGTGGGGTCCTGGCTACACCTTC. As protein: CASSLWGPGYTF.

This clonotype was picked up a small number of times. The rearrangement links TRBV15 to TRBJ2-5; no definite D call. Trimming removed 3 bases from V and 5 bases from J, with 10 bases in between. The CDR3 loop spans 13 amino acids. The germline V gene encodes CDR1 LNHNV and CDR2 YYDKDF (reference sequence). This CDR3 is CATSRNNRETQYF. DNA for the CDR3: TGTGCCACCAGCAGGAACAACCGGGAGACCCAGTACTTC.

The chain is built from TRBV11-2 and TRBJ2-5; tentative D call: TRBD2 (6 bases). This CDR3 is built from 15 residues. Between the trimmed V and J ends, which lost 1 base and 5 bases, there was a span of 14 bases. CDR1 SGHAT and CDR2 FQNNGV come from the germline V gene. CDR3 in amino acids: CASSLGVHGSETQYF. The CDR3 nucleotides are TGTGCCAGCAGCTTAGGGGTCCACGGGAGTGAGACCCAGTACTTC.

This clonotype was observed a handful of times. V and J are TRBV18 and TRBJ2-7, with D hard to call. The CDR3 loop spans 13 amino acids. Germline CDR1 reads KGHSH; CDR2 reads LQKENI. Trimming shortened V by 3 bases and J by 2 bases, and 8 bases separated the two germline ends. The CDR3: CASSPSRTYEQYF. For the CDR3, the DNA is TGTGCCAGCTCACCTAGTCGAACCTACGAGCAGTACTTC.

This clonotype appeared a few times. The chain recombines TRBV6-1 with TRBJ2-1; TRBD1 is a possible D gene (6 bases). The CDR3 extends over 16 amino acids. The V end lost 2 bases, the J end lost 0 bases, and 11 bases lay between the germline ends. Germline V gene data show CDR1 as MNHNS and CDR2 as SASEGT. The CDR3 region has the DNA TGTGCCAGCAGTGAACAGGGGTCAAGCTCCTACAATGAGCAGTTCTTC. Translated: CASSEQGSSSYNEQFF.

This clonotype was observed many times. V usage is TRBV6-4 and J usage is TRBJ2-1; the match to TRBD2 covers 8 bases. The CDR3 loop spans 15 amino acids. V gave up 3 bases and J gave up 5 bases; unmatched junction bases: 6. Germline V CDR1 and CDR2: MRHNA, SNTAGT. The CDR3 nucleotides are TGTGCCAGCAGTGATTCGGCGGGGGGCCACAATGAGCAGTTCTTC. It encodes CASSDSAGGHNEQFF.

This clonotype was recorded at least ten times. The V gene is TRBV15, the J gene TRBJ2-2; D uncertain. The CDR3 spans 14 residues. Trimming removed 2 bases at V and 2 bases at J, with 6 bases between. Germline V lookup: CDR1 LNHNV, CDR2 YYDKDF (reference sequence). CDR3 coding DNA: TGTGCCACCAGCAGATCCCGAAACACCGGGGAGCTGTTTTTT. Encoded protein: CATSRSRNTGELFF.

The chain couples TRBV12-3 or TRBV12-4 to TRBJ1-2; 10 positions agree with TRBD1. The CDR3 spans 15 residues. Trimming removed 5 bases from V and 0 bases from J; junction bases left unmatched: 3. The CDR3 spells CASSRTGGTNYGYTF. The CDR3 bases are TGTGCCAGCAGTCGGACAGGGGGGACTAACTATGGCTACACCTTC.

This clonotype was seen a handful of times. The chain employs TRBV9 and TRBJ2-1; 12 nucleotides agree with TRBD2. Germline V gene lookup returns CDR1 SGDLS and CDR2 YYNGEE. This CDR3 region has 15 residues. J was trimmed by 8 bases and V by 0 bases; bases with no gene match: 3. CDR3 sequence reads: CASSVGTSGTHEQFF. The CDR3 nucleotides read TGTGCCAGCAGCGTAGGGACTAGCGGGACCCATGAGCAGTTCTTC.

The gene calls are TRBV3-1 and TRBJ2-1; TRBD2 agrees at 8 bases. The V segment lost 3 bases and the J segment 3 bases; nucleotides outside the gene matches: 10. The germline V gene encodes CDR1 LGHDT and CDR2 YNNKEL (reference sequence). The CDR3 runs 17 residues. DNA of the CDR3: TGTGCCAGCAGCCACCCAACTAGCGGACTTCACTACAATGAGCAGTTCTTC. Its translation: CASSHPTSGLHYNEQFF.

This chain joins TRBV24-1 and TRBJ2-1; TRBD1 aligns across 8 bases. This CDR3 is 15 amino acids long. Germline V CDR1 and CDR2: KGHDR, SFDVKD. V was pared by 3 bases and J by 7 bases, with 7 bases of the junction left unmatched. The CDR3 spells CATSDTRQGKNEQFF. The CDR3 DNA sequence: TGTGCCACCAGTGATACACGACAGGGGAAGAATGAGCAGTTCTTC.

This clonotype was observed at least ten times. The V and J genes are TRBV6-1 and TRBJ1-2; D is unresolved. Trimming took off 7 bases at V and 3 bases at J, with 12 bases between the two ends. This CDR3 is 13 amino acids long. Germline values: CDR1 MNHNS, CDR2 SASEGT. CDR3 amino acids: CASTDRNDYGYTF. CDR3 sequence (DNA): TGTGCCAGCACAGATAGAAATGACTATGGCTACACCTTC.

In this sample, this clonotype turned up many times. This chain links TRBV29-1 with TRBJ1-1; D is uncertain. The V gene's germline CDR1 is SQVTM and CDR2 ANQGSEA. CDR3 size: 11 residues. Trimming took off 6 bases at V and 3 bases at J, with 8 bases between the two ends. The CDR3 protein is CSVMGYTEAFF. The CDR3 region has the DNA TGCAGCGTGATGGGGTACACTGAAGCTTTCTTT.

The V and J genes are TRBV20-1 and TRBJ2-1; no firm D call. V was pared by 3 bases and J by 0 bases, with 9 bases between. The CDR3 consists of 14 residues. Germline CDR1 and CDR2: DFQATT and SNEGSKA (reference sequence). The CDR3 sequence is CSARPLSSYNEQFF. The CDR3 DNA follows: TGCAGTGCTAGGCCGTTAAGCTCCTACAATGAGCAGTTCTTC.

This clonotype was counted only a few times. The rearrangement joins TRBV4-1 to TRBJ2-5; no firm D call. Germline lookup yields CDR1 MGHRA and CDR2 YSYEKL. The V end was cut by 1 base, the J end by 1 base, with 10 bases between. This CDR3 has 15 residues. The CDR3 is CASSQVLIGQETQYF. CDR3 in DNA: TGCGCCAGCAGCCAAGTATTAATCGGCCAAGAGACCCAGTACTTC.

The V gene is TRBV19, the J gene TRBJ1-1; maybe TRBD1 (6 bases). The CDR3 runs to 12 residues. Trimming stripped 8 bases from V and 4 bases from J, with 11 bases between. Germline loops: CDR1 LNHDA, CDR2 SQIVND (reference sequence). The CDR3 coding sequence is TGTGCCAGTCGACACAGGGCCACTGAAGCTTTCTTT. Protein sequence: CASRHRATEAFF.

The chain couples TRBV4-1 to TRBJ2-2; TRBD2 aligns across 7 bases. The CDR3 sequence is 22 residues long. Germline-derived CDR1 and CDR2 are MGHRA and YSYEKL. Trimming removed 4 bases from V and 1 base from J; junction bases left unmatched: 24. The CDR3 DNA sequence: TGCGCCAGCAGCCTGAAACTGTGGGGGGGAGGTGGAGGAGGGAGGAACACCGGGGAGCTGTTTTTT. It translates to CASSLKLWGGGGGGRNTGELFF.

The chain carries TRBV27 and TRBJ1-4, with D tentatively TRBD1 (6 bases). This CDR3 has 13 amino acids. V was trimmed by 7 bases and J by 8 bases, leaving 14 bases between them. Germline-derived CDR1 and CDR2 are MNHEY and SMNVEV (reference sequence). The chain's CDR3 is CASTRGAGEKLFF. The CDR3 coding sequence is TGTGCCAGCACCCGGGGGGCGGGAGAAAAACTGTTTTTT.

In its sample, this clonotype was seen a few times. In DNA form, the CDR3 reads TGTGCCAGCAGCCAAGACAGTGACTACTACAATGAGCAGTTCTTC. Translation: CASSQDSDYYNEQFF. The chain couples TRBV3-1 to TRBJ2-1, with D possibly TRBD2 on 5 matching bases. Germline V gene data show CDR1 as LGHDT and CDR2 as YNNKEL (reference sequence). This CDR3 region has 15 residues. Between the trimmed V and J ends, which lost 0 bases and 3 bases, there was a span of 9 bases.

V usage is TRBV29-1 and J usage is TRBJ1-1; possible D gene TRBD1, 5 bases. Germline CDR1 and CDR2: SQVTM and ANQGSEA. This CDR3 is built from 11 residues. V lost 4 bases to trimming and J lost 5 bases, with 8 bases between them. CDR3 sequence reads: CSVGGVTEAFF. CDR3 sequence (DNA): TGCAGCGTTGGAGGGGTAACTGAAGCTTTCTTT. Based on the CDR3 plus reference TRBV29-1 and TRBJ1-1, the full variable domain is SAVISQKPSRDICQRGTSLTIQCQVDSQVTMMFWYRQQPGQSLTLIATANQGSEATYESGFVIDKFPISRPNLTFSTLTVSNMSPEDSSIYLCSVGGVTEAFFGQGTRLTVV.